Below are 6 T cell receptor beta chains sequenced from a single sample in a study of T cells after yellow fever vaccination (dated by TCRdb to the late 2010s). To prepare the library, 5' RACE was applied. Sequencer: Illumina HiSeq 2500. TCRdb cleaned the public reads at Q25 with fastp, built clones with MiXCR and kept in-frame beta chains. Identical CDR3 protein sequences are pooled into one entry, listed with their most common genes and DNA. A total of some 600,000 distinct CDR3 sequences appear in this sample, around 16% of them only once. The top ten clones comprise about 18% of the sample. The treatment or condition label of this sample denotes: live attenuated yellow fever vaccine strain. The sequenced sample was PBMCs, obtained more than 4 days after the first yellow fever vaccination. These receptors originate from a man aged 18-30 years who received the YFV17D yellow fever vaccine.

This clonotype appeared a single time. This chain links TRBV20-1 with TRBJ1-4, with 9 bases that match TRBD1. The trim removed 5 bases at V and 7 bases at J, leaving 5 bases unmatched. CDR3 length: 13 amino acids. Germline values: CDR1 DFQATT, CDR2 SNEGSKA (reference sequence). CDR3 loop: CSAVDRGVEKLFF. The DNA for the CDR3 is TGCAGTGCTGTCGACAGGGGGGTTGAAAAACTGTTTTTT.

The chain links TRBV20-1 to TRBJ2-7, with D uncertain. Germline CDR1 is DFQATT and CDR2 is SNEGSKA (reference sequence). V lost 4 bases and J lost 3, with 10 bases in between. The CDR3 sequence is 12 residues long. CDR3 nucleotide sequence: TGCAGTGCTACATTGGGTGGCTACGAGCAGTACTTC. This gives the protein CSATLGGYEQYF.

The V call is TRBV18, the J call TRBJ2-7; weak D call: TRBD2 (6 bases). The CDR3 loop spans 14 amino acids. The V gene's germline CDR1 is KGHSH and CDR2 LQKENI. The V end lost 6 bases, the J end lost 0 bases, and 12 bases lay between the germline ends. The CDR3: CASSPGTLSYEQYV. CDR3 in DNA: TGTGCCAGCTCCCCGGGGACTCTCTCCTACGAGCAGTACGTC.

The chain joins TRBV27 to TRBJ2-7; possibly TRBD1 for D (5 bases). The V end lost 8 bases, the J end lost 7 bases, and 21 bases lay between the germline ends. The CDR3 has 14 residues. CDR1 MNHEY and CDR2 SMNVEV come from the germline V gene (reference sequence). CDR3 loop: CASGNIDRPSEQYF. The CDR3 nucleotides read TGTGCCAGCGGAAATATAGACAGACCGAGTGAGCAGTACTTC.

This clonotype came up a few times. The chain couples TRBV7-9 to TRBJ1-2; D unresolved. This CDR3 is built from 16 residues. Germline assignment: CDR1 SEHNR and CDR2 FQNEAQ (reference sequence). V lost 5 bases and J lost 3, with 19 bases in between. The CDR3 sequence is CASSPWMARGDYGYTF. In nucleotides, the CDR3 is TGTGCCAGCAGCCCGTGGATGGCTCGTGGGGACTATGGCTACACCTTC.

This sequence joins TRBV20-1 and TRBJ2-3, with D possibly matching TRBD1 (6 bases). The germline CDR1 and CDR2 sequences are DFQATT and SNEGSKA (reference sequence). The CDR3 sequence is 13 residues long. V dropped 5 bases and J dropped 2 bases, with 11 bases sitting between them. CDR3 bases: TGCAGTGCTTGGGGGCGGAACACAGATACGCAGTATTTT. Protein product: CSAWGRNTDTQYF.